Described below is a single TCR beta chain sequence and its context. Its antigen is undetermined. The identical CDR3 is also encoded by other nucleotide sequences in the sample. With 0 bases clipped from V and 1 base from J, the junction kept 2 bases outside the gene matches. Germline lookup yields CDR1 MNHEY and CDR2 SVGAGI. The CDR3 covers 15 residues. The donors belonged to the roughly 120-subject validation cohort, separate from the approximately 670-subject first cohort. This sample is part of a study of cytomegalovirus exposure and HLA in healthy donors. Study as a whole: The 95 to 150 validation repertoires used a platform that matched the one used for the approximately 610 first-cohort repertoires, as a later analysis reported. Overall study findings and caveats: The listing of 150 to 200 TCR beta chains classed them as cytomegalovirus-associated.

The repertoire was sequenced with immunoSEQ multiplex PCR; TCRdb's copy has only in-frame clones and lacks some. The table records about 130,000 clones, about 90% of them present only once. The clonotype comes from a young man in good health and CMV-seronegative. This chain joins TRBV6-5 and TRBJ2-7; 8 bases are a match to TRBD1. Specimen: PBMCs. The CDR3 DNA is TGTGCCAGCAGTTACTCTGGACAGGGTTCCTACGAGCAGTACTTC. Its protein product is CASSYSGQGSYEQYF.